This is a list of T cell receptor beta chains from one sample in a study of radiation and T cells in renal cell carcinoma. Repertoires were generated with immunoSEQ multiplex PCR, while TCRdb's copy carries only in-frame clones and drops some. There are more than 65,000 clones in the sample; 80% to 90% occur only once, and roughly 20% lies in the top ten. The sample here was blood, taken from a patient whose treatment included radiotherapy and nephrectomy. The receptors shown here come from a woman between 45 and 65 years old with renal cell carcinoma. The CDR3 runs from the conserved cysteine through the conserved F or W. D genes are given only for firm matches. Clone size appears in some rows only: once, few, many, or a class for an expanded clone.

V gene	clone size	D gene	J gene	CDR3 protein
TRBV5-4	once	.	TRBJ2-7	CASSLAGTSYEQYF
TRBV7-8	.	.	TRBJ1-1	CASSYERVLNTEAFF
TRBV7-6	.	TRBD1	TRBJ1-2	CASSLGQGASYGYTF
TRBV2	.	.	TRBJ1-2	CASSESRGMDGYTF
TRBV18	.	.	TRBJ1-3	CASSPLPLSSGNTIYF
TRBV6-6	.	TRBD2	TRBJ2-3	CASKKGLAAADTQYF
TRBV19	.	.	TRBJ1-1	CASKGQQGSTEAFF
TRBV5-1	.	TRBD1	TRBJ2-7	CASSLYSRDRGPYEQYF
TRBV5-1	few	.	TRBJ2-7	CASSLTGRLSYEQYF
TRBV7-2	.	.	TRBJ2-2	CASSLVVGELFF
TRBV5-4	.	.	TRBJ1-3	CASSPEPSSGNTIYF
TRBV5-4	few	.	TRBJ1-3	CASSPTGGVEGNTIYF
TRBV5-1	.	.	TRBJ1-2	CASSLVGEIYGYTF
TRBV7-9	.	.	TRBJ2-5	CASSPFVQETQYF
TRBV5-1	few	.	TRBJ1-1	CASSLLVGNTEAFF
TRBV19	.	.	TRBJ1-4	CASSFSTGELFF
TRBV11-2	.	TRBD1	TRBJ1-2	CASSLAGGLGYTF
TRBV28	.	TRBD1	TRBJ1-2	CASKPPGQGAPGDGYTF
TRBV20-1	.	.	TRBJ1-5	CSARGAGPQHF
TRBV18	.	TRBD1	TRBJ1-2	CASSRGQGGNYGYTF
TRBV5-1	.	TRBD2	TRBJ2-1	CASSSVRGTGGNEQFF
TRBV28	.	.	TRBJ1-1	CASSLGEGAFF
TRBV28	.	.	TRBJ2-7	CASSPGGMGDYEQYF
TRBV27	.	TRBD2	TRBJ2-3	CASSPLWDSGGPDTQYF
TRBV7-2	.	.	TRBJ2-3	CASSFSSSMGDTQYF
TRBV27	.	.	TRBJ2-7	CASSHPGTEQYF
TRBV6-5	.	TRBD1	TRBJ1-1	CASSLSRGRGTEAFF
TRBV7-3	.	.	TRBJ2-1	CASSFSHPDEQFF
TRBV28	.	.	TRBJ1-2	CASVRTGLRDGYTF
TRBV28	.	TRBD1	TRBJ2-7	CASNPQGTPYEQYF
TRBV6-6	.	TRBD2	TRBJ2-1	CASSYASGRGNEQFF
TRBV10-1	.	TRBD1	TRBJ1-4	CASTWDRASTNEKLFF
TRBV30	few	.	TRBJ1-2	CAWSGWRAYTF
TRBV5-1	.	TRBD2	TRBJ2-1	CASRPTGTSGWNEQFF
TRBV7-2	.	TRBD2	TRBJ2-3	CASSLATGGPSTDTQYF
TRBV23-1	.	TRBD1	TRBJ2-5	CALFEPGTAKETQYF
TRBV7-2	.	.	TRBJ1-3	CASSPRGPTGNTIYF
TRBV2	.	.	TRBJ1-5	CASGALVQGGNQPQHF
TRBV7-2	.	.	TRBJ2-7	CANSGGGPGEQYF
TRBV25-1	.	TRBD1	TRBJ2-1	CASSFQQGARNEQFF
TRBV5-4	.	.	TRBJ1-1	CASSLAGGNTEAFF
TRBV4-2	.	.	TRBJ1-1	CASSRMVGDTMNTEAFF
TRBV11-2	.	TRBD2	TRBJ2-3	CASSLDSGRTDTQYF
TRBV5-1	few	TRBD1	TRBJ2-2	CASSLDRGSTGELFF
TRBV9	.	TRBD2	TRBJ2-7	CASSVGTSGEQYF
TRBV19	.	.	TRBJ1-4	CASGLFHSATNEKLFF
TRBV19	.	.	TRBJ2-3	CASSQGHSDTQYF
TRBV25-1	.	.	TRBJ1-4	CASSVGGLNEKLFF
TRBV19	.	.	TRBJ2-2	CASSNTGNTGELFF
TRBV19	.	TRBD1	TRBJ1-5	CASSITSGTGNQPQHF
TRBV11-1	.	.	TRBJ2-3	CASSSASRDTTDTQYF
TRBV4-2	.	TRBD1	TRBJ2-3	CASSQPGQGGTDTQYF
TRBV7-2	.	.	TRBJ2-5	CASSSTVRGLGETQYF
TRBV7-2	.	.	TRBJ2-7	CASSPTSDNTYEQYF
TRBV29-1	.	.	TRBJ1-2	CSAGGDGYTF
TRBV7-2	.	.	TRBJ1-4	CASSLTGAAVKLFF
TRBV7-2	.	.	TRBJ2-4	CASSSRVSDIQYF
TRBV28	.	.	TRBJ1-2	CASNWAADYGYTF
TRBV2	.	TRBD1	TRBJ1-5	CASSTDRDPRQPQHF
TRBV4-3	.	.	TRBJ1-5	CASSQDILAKYNQPQHF